There are a few counts of the clone carrying this TCR beta chain. Antigen unknown. TCRdb re-called the 5' RACE reads through MiXCR, storing one row per CDR3 protein. Of around 230,000 distinct CDR3 sequences listed, 7.5% to 9.5% are singletons. V gave up 5 bases and J gave up 4 bases; unmatched junction bases: 8. In germline, CDR1 is LNHDA, CDR2 SQIVND (reference sequence). The CDR3 spans 15 residues. The data were taken from a study of CD8 T cells in ankylosing spondylitis. Notes on the study in general: Matched ankylosing spondylitis synovial fluid reportedly showed significant enrichment of disease-linked clones.

The chain links TRBV19 to TRBJ1-1; 9 nucleotides agree with TRBD1. Sequenced sample: blood, either unsorted or a sorted T cell fraction (not recorded which). This clonotype originated in a female donor with ankylosing spondylitis or in good health (not recorded which). Here the CDR3 DNA reads TGTGCCAGTAGTCGAGAGAACAGGGGGCCCACTGAAGCTTTCTTT. This codes for CASSRENRGPTEAFF.